Below, 19 T cell receptor beta chains from the same sample are listed, as sequenced in a study of T cells in severe cutaneous drug reactions. Carbamazepine had induced Stevens-Johnson syndrome or toxic epidermal necrolysis in the sequenced donors. Bulk and single-cell libraries used iRepertoire multiplex PCR with TCR subtype-specific primers. TCRdb reprocessed the multiplex PCR reads, keeping one entry per CDR3 protein, no DNA. The table for this sample gives 5,000 or so distinct CDR3 sequences. The sample was PBMCs. The receptor set was obtained from a human donor with a severe cutaneous adverse drug reaction.

The rearrangement joins TRBV30 to TRBJ1-1; with no DNA, the TCRdb D assignment of TRBD1 cannot be verified. The V gene's germline CDR1 is GTSNPN and CDR2 SVGIG (reference sequence). This CDR3 spans 14 amino acids. Here the CDR3 reads CAWSPQGINTEAFF.

Its frequency marks this clonotype as medium-sized (0.01 to 0.1%). This sequence joins TRBV4-3 and TRBJ2-7. Germline values: CDR1 LGHNA, CDR2 YSLEER. The CDR3 is 15 amino acids. This chain's CDR3 is CASSQDRNSPNEQYF.

The chain recombines TRBV20-1 with TRBJ2-5; no DNA is available, so the TRBD1 call from TCRdb remains unchecked. Germline-derived CDR1 and CDR2 are DFQATT and SNEGSKA (reference sequence). The CDR3 consists of 13 residues. The CDR3 sequence: CSAAGQEQETQYF.

By frequency, this clonotype registers medium-sized. This chain links TRBV18 with TRBJ1-1; TCRdb's D call of TRBD1 is untestable without DNA. Germline V gives CDR1 KGHSH, CDR2 LQKENI. The CDR3 length is 12 residues. This chain's CDR3 is CASSPTDTEAFF. Supplemented by reference TRBV18 and TRBJ1-1, the full variable domain reads NAGVMQNPRHLVRRRGQEARLRCSPMKGHSHVYWYRQLPEEGLKFMVYLQKENIIDESGMPKERFSAEFPKEGPSILRIQQVVRGDSAAYFCASSPTDTEAFFGQGTRLTVV.

V is TRBV10-2 and J is TRBJ2-2; TCRdb selects TRBD2, and the lack of DNA leaves this call unchecked. This CDR3 region has 16 residues. The germline V gene has CDR1 WSHSY and CDR2 SAAADI. CDR3 loop: CASSGLLAGVSGELFF.

The chain employs TRBV5-8 and TRBJ1-1; checking the TCRdb D call of TRBD1 is not possible without DNA. The CDR3 is made up of 13 amino acids. Germline loops: CDR1 SGHTS, CDR2 YDEGEE. The CDR3 here is CASRDRGVSEAFF.

The V and J genes are TRBV11-2 and TRBJ2-1; lacking DNA, the TRBD1 call made by TCRdb goes unchecked. Germline CDR1 and CDR2: SGHAT and FQNNGV. The CDR3 sequence is 16 residues long. CDR3 in amino acids: CASSLGRGPSYNEQFF.

This clonotype is deemed medium-sized (0.01 to 0.1%) by its frequency. V usage is TRBV10-2 and J usage is TRBJ2-1; TCRdb lists TRBD2, though no DNA is available to test this call. The germline CDR1 and CDR2 sequences are WSHSY and SAAADI. The length of the CDR3 is 14 residues. The CDR3: CASSDPASSNEQFF.

The chain uses TRBV20-1 and TRBJ1-5; TCRdb's D gene call, TRBD1, goes unchecked for lack of DNA. The CDR3 length is 17 residues. Germline V gene sequence: CDR1 DFQATT, CDR2 SNEGSKA (reference sequence). The CDR3 is CSARKAGRGYSNQPQHF.

The rearrangement joins TRBV29-1 to TRBJ2-3; the D gene TCRdb calls, TRBD2, cannot be checked with no DNA. Looked up from germline, CDR1 is SQVTM and CDR2 is ANQGSEA. The CDR3 totals 14 residues. CDR3 amino acids: CSVEGVGPVDTQYF.

This chain connects TRBV4-3 to TRBJ1-6; TCRdb's D gene call, TRBD1, goes unchecked for lack of DNA. The CDR3 extends over 15 amino acids. Germline CDR1 is LGHNA and CDR2 is YSLEER. The CDR3 is CASSPSPDRNSPLHF.

This clonotype shows up as medium-sized by frequency. The chain uses TRBV27 and TRBJ2-7; TCRdb outputs TRBD1, but without DNA this stays unchecked. This CDR3 has 15 amino acids. CDR1 is MNHEY and CDR2 is SMNVEV in the germline V gene (reference sequence). CDR3 protein: CASSYERQGAYEQYF.

The chain couples TRBV10-2 to TRBJ2-1; the TRBD2 assignment by TCRdb is unverifiable without DNA. CDR1 and CDR2 (germline): WSHSY, SAAADI. The CDR3 sequence is 17 residues long. CDR3 protein: CASSGWGGKERSNEQFF.

This clonotype is medium-sized by frequency. V usage is TRBV4-1 and J usage is TRBJ2-3; with no DNA, the TCRdb D assignment of TRBD2 cannot be verified. Per the germline V gene, CDR1 is MGHRA and CDR2 is YSYEKL. The CDR3 covers 14 residues. CDR3 in amino acids: CASRGGSGTDTQYF.

V usage is TRBV4-2 and J usage is TRBJ2-7. The CDR3 consists of 12 residues. Germline-derived CDR1 and CDR2 are LGHNA and YNFKEQ. The chain's CDR3 is CASSQGSYEQYF.

V gene TRBV9 combines with J gene TRBJ2-2; TCRdb names TRBD1, which stays unverified in the absence of DNA. CDR1 and CDR2 (germline): SGDLS, YYNGEE. The CDR3 has 16 residues. This CDR3 is CASSVPGQLNTGELFF.

This clonotype shows up as medium-sized (0.01 to 0.1%) by frequency. The rearrangement uses TRBV4-1 and TRBJ2-1; TCRdb designates TRBD2, a call that cannot be tested without DNA. Germline CDR1 reads MGHRA; CDR2 reads YSYEKL. CDR3 size: 15 residues. CDR3 protein: CASSLSSARYNEQFF.

This clonotype is medium-sized by frequency. The chain joins TRBV27 to TRBJ2-4; TCRdb proposes TRBD2, but this gene call is untestable without DNA. The CDR3 sequence is 15 residues long. Germline V gives CDR1 MNHEY, CDR2 SMNVEV (reference sequence). CDR3 residues: CASSPGLLVGNIQYF.

The rearrangement uses TRBV20-1 and TRBJ2-1; TCRdb's D gene call, TRBD2, goes unchecked for lack of DNA. The length of the CDR3 is 14 residues. Germline lookup yields CDR1 DFQATT and CDR2 SNEGSKA (reference sequence). The CDR3 loop is CSARTSGSRLEQFF.